The T cell receptor beta chain described here comes from a study of blood T cell repertoires in COVID-19. Original methodology: By means of reference gene primer amplification, nucleated cell counts were estimated. The assay was immunoSEQ multiplex PCR, and TCRdb's table has in-frame clones only and misses some. D and trimming were read from the DNA, whereas the V and J calls and clone size are those reported in that table. The sample carries about 94,000 clones, approximately 79% recorded once. Germline V gives CDR1 SGHTA, CDR2 FQGTGA. The length of the CDR3 is 12 residues. With 1 base removed from V and 11 bases from J, the gap between germline ends came to 10 bases.

The rearrangement uses TRBV7-3 and TRBJ2-3, with D perhaps matching TRBD2 (6 bases). The sequencing input was peripheral blood. The receptor comes from a man between 65 and 85 years old with COVID-19, enrolled during active disease. The CDR3 region is CASSLNGREQYF. DNA for the CDR3: TGTGCCAGCAGCTTAAATGGGCGGGAGCAGTATTTT.